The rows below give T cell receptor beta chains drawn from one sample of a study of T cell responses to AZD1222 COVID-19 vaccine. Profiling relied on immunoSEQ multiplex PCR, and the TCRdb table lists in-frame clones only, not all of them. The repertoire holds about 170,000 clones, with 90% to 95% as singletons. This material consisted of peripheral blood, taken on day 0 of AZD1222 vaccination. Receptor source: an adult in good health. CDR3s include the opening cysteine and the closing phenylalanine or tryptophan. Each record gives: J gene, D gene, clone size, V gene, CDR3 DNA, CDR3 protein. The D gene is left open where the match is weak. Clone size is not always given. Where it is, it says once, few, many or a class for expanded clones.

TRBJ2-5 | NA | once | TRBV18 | TGTGCCAGCTCACCCAGGGTGGGGACCCCGGTATCCCAAGAGACCCAGTACTTC | CASSPRVGTPVSQETQYF
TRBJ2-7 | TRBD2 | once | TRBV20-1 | TGCAGTGCTAGTGTGGGACTAGCGGGGTACGAGCAGTACTTC | CSASVGLAGYEQYF
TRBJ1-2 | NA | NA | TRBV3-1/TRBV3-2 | TGTGCCAGCAGCCAAGACTTGTCTGGACTGAACTATGGCTACACCTTC | CASSQDLSGLNYGYTF
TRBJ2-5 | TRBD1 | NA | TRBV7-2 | TGTGCCAGCAGCTCATCCGGACAGGGTTACCAGTACTTC | CASSSSGQGYQYF
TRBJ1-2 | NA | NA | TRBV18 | TGTGCCAGCTCACCAGTGGGTACGCGGGGGCCTAACTATGGCTACACCTTC | CASSPVGTRGPNYGYTF
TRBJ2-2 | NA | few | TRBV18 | TGTGCCAGCTCACCATCGGGAGTAGGCGGGGAGCTGTTTTTT | CASSPSGVGGELFF
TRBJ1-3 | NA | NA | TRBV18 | TGTGCCAGCTCACCAATTGACGGTCGCTCTGGAAACACCATATATTTT | CASSPIDGRSGNTIYF
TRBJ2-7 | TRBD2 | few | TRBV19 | TGTGCCAGTAGTATCTGGGAGGGCGACGAGCAGTACTTC | CASSIWEGDEQYF
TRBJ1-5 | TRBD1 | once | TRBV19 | TGTGCCAGTACCAAACAGGGGGATCAGCCCCAGCATTTT | CASTKQGDQPQHF
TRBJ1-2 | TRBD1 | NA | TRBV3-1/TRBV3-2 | TGTGCCAGCAGCCAAGGGGGGACAGGGGCTGTAGGGAGCGGCTACACCTTC | CASSQGGTGAVGSGYTF
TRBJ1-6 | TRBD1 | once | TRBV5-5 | TGTGCCAGCAGCTTGGGCAGGGGGGGAAATAATTCACCCCTCCACTTT | CASSLGRGGNNSPLHF
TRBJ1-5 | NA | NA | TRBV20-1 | TGCAGTGCAGGGTTGGGTCAGCCCCAGCATTTT | CSAGLGQPQHF
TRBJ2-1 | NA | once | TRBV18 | TGTGCCAGCTCAACGGGCGGGCCCACGGAAGGGGAGCAGTTCTTC | CASSTGGPTEGEQFF
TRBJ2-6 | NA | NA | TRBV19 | TGTGCCAGTAGTCCCCTGCCGGCTGGGGCCAACGTCCTGACTTTC | CASSPLPAGANVLTF
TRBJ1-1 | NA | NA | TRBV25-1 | TGTGCCAGCTCGCAAGGGGTGGTTGACACTGAAGCTTTCTTT | CASSQGVVDTEAFF
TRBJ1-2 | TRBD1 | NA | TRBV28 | TGTGCCGGTTGGGACAGGGAGTTGTATGGCTACACCTTC | CAGWDRELYGYTF
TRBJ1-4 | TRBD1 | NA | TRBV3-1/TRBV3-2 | TGTGCCAGCAGCCCCAGGACAGGGCGGAATAATGAAAAACTGTTTTTT | CASSPRTGRNNEKLFF
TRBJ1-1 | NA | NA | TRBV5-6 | TGTGCCAGCAGCTTGATGGAGCGGCTTGAAGCTTTCTTT | CASSLMERLEAFF
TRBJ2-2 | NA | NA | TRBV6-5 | TGTGCCAGCAGTTACTCGAACGGCAACACCGGGGAGCTGTTTTTT | CASSYSNGNTGELFF
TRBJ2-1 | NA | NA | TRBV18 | TGTGCCAGCTCACCTGTAGGGAATGAGCAGTTCTTC | CASSPVGNEQFF
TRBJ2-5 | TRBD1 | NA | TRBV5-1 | TGCGCCAGCAGCTCTTGGACAGGGGGCGGTGAGACCCAGTACTTC | CASSSWTGGGETQYF
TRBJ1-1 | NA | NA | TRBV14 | TGTGCCAGCAGCCCGGGCAGGGCCCCTGAAGCTTTCTTT | CASSPGRAPEAFF
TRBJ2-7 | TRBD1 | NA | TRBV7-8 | TGTGCCAGCAGCTTAGGACAGGGGGACGTCGAGCAGTACTTC | CASSLGQGDVEQYF
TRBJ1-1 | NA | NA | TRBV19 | TGTGCCAGTAGTAGCGTAGGGACCTCCCACACTGAAGCTTTCTTT | CASSSVGTSHTEAFF
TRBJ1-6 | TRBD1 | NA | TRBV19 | TGTGCCAGTAGTACCGGGACAGGGTATTCACCCCTCCACTTT | CASSTGTGYSPLHF
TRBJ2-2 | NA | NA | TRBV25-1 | TGTGCCAGCAGTGAAGCGGGCCCCACCGGGGAGCTGTTTTTT | CASSEAGPTGELFF
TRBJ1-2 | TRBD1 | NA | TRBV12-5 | TGTGCTAGTGGACCCGGACAGGGGGCTTATGGCTACACCTTC | CASGPGQGAYGYTF
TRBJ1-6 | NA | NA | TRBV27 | TGTGCCAGCAGTCCTGTAGGGGGGTCCTATAATTCACCCCTCCACTTT | CASSPVGGSYNSPLHF
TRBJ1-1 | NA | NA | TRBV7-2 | TGTGCCAGCAGCGCATGGGGCGCAGGGGCCACTGAAGCTTTCTTT | CASSAWGAGATEAFF
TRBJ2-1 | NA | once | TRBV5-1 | TGCGCCAGCAGCCCCCTGGGGAGGGGGGGCAATGAGCAGTTCTTC | CASSPLGRGGNEQFF
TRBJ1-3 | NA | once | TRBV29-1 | TGCAGCGCCCTGACTTTCTCTGGAAACACCATATATTTT | CSALTFSGNTIYF
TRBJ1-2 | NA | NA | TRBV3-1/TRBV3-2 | TGTGCCAGCAGCCAAGTGGAGGGCCGCTATGGCTACACCTTC | CASSQVEGRYGYTF
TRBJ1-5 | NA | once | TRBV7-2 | TGTGCCAGCAGCTTAATGGGGGGCAATCAGCCCCAGCATTTT | CASSLMGGNQPQHF
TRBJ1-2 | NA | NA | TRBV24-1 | TGTGCCACCAGTGATCCAGAATATGGCTACACCTTC | CATSDPEYGYTF
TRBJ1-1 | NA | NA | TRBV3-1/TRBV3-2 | TGTGCCAGCAGCCAAGGAGGCAGGGGAACTGAAGCTTTCTTT | CASSQGGRGTEAFF
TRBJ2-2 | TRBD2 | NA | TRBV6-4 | TGTGCCAGCACTGAGGAAGGCGGGAGTACCACCGGGGAGCTGTTTTTT | CASTEEGGSTTGELFF
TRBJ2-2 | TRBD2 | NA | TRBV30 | TGTGCCTGGAGTCTAATTCATGCGGGAGCGAACACCGGGGAGCTGTTTTTT | CAWSLIHAGANTGELFF
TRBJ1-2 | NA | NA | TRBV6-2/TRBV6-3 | TGTGCCAGCAGTTCCCAAGTCGGGCCCTATGGCTACACCTTC | CASSSQVGPYGYTF
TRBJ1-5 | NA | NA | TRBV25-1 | TGTGCCAGCAGTCCGAGGGTTGGAAATCAGCCCCAGCATTTT | CASSPRVGNQPQHF
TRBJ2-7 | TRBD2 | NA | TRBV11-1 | TGTGCCAGCCAACTAACTAGCGGGGACCTCTACGAGCAGTACTTC | CASQLTSGDLYEQYF
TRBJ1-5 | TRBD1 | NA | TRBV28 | TGTGCCATCAGAGGACAGGTCCCCCAGCCCCAGCATTTT | CAIRGQVPQPQHF
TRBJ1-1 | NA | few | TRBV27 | TGTGCCAGCAGTTTAGGGGCCCCGGGAGCGACTGAAGCTTTCTTT | CASSLGAPGATEAFF
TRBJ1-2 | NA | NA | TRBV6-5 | TGTGCCAGCAGTCTTCGGGGGGCGCGCCCCTATGGCTACACCTTC | CASSLRGARPYGYTF
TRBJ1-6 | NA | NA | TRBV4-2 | TGTGCCAGCAGCCAAGATCCGTATCAGGGGCTGGAGGCCTATAATTCACCCCTCCACTTT | CASSQDPYQGLEAYNSPLHF
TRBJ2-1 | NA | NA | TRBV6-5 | TGTGCCAGCAGTTACTCCAACAATGAGCAGTTCTTC | CASSYSNNEQFF
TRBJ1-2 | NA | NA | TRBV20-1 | TGCAGTGCTAGTAGGCCGCCCACCTTC | CSASRPPTF
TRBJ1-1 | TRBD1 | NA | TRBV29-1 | TGCAGCGCCGGTCTAGGGACAGGGGGCAGAGACACTGAAGCTTTCTTT | CSAGLGTGGRDTEAFF
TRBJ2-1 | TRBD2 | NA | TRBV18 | TGTGCCAGCTCACCAGATACAGCGGGGTCCTACAATGAGCAGTTCTTC | CASSPDTAGSYNEQFF
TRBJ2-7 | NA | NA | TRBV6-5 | TGTGCCAGCCCGGCCGGCGGGGTCTTTTACGAGCAGTACTTC | CASPAGGVFYEQYF
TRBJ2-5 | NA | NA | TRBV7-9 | TGTGCCAGCAGCTTAGACGGCCGTTTGAACCAAGAGACCCAGTACTTC | CASSLDGRLNQETQYF
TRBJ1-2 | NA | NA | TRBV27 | TGTGCCAGCAGTTTAAGGCCAGAGGCCTATGGCTACACCTTC | CASSLRPEAYGYTF
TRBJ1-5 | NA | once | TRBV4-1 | TGCGCCAGCAGCCAAATCGGGGGGCGCGGGATACCTCAGCCCCAGCATTTT | CASSQIGGRGIPQPQHF
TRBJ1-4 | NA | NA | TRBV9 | TGTGCCAGCAGCACTGGGGGATCTGCGACTAATGAAAAACTGTTTTTT | CASSTGGSATNEKLFF
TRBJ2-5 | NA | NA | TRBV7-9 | TGTGCCAGCAGCGTGACTAGGGAAGAGACCCAGTACTTC | CASSVTREETQYF